Below, 4 T cell receptor beta chains from the same sample are listed, as sequenced in a study of molecular identifiers for immune sequencing clone quantification (dated by TCRdb to the late 2010s). The library was obtained by PCR. The sequencing machine was an Illumina HiSeq 4000. Using fastp at Q25 and MiXCR, TCRdb reprocessed the public reads and kept productive beta chains. Identical CDR3 proteins give one entry, which carries the most common genes and DNA. This sample has over 600,000 distinct CDR3 sequences in its table, and 15% to 20% of those were observed once. The ten largest clones take up roughly 0.85% of the sample. Sample: naive CD8+ T cells from blood, with Jurkat cell RNA spiked in. Explained via the paper, the cell subset or site label denotes: FACS-sorted CD8+CD4-CCR7+CD45RA+ naive T cells. These receptors originate from a human donor in good health. Some libraries in this study had Jurkat cell RNA spiked in.

This clonotype was observed at least ten times. The chain is built from TRBV28 and TRBJ1-1, with 7 bases matching TRBD1. The CDR3 is made up of 15 amino acids. V lost 6 bases and J lost 0; bases outside the gene matches: 7. Germline CDR1 is MDHEN and CDR2 is SYDVKM. This CDR3 is CASSPQGYMNTEAFF. CDR3 bases: TGTGCCAGCAGCCCACAGGGGTACATGAACACTGAAGCTTTCTTT.

This clonotype was seen at least ten times. The rearrangement uses TRBV28 and TRBJ1-6; D is undetermined. There are 14 residues in the CDR3. CDR1 MDHEN and CDR2 SYDVKM come from the germline V gene. V was cut by 5 bases and J by 7 bases, with 12 bases left in between. This chain's CDR3 is CASSVQRVNSPLHF. CDR3 DNA: TGTGCCAGCAGTGTACAACGAGTGAATTCACCCCTCCACTTT.

This clonotype was picked up a small number of times. The chain has TRBV27 and TRBJ2-1; the match to TRBD1 covers 8 bases. Trimming removed 6 bases from V and 3 bases from J; junction bases left unmatched: 4. Germline CDR1 MNHEY, CDR2 SMNVEV (reference sequence). The CDR3 consists of 14 residues. CDR3 nucleotides: TGTGCCAGCAGATGGACAGGGATCTACAATGAGCAGTTCTTC. Protein sequence: CASRWTGIYNEQFF.

This clonotype has only a few counts. This chain joins TRBV19 and TRBJ1-1; D not certain. The V and J ends lost 1 base and 5 bases respectively, with 8 bases between them. This CDR3 has 13 residues. The germline CDR1 and CDR2 sequences are LNHDA and SQIVND (reference sequence). The CDR3, as DNA: TGTGCCAGTAGTATAGTTGGAAGTACTGAAGCTTTCTTT. Translated, it gives CASSIVGSTEAFF.